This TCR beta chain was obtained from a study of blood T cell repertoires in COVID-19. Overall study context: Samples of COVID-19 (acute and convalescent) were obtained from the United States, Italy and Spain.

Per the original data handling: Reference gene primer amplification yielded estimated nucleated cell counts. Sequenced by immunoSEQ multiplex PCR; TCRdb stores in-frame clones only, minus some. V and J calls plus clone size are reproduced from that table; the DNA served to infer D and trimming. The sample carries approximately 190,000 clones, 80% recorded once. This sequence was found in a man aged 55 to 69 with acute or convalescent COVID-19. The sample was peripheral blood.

The CDR3 sequence is CASSRRTRTDTQYF. CDR3 bases: TGCGCCAGCAGCAGGCGGACACGCACAGATACGCAGTATTTT. The chain joins TRBV5-1 to TRBJ2-3; possibly TRBD1 for D (5 bases). The CDR3 runs to 14 residues. With 4 bases removed from V and 1 base from J, the gap between germline ends came to 10 bases. Per germline, CDR1 SGHRS and CDR2 YFSETQ.